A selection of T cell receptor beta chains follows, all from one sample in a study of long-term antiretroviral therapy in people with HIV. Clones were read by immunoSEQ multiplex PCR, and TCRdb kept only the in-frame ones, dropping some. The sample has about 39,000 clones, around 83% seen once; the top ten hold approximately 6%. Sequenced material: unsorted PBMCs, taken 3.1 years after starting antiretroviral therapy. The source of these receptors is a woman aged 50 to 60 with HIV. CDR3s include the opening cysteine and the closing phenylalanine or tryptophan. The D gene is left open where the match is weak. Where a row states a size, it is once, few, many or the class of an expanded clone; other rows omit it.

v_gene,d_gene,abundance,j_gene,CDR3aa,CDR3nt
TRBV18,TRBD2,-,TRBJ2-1,CASAPLAGQNEQFF,TGTGCCAGCGCCCCTTTAGCGGGGCAAAATGAGCAGTTCTTC
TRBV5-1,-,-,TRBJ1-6,CASSLEGSGHGSSPLHF,TGCGCCAGCAGCTTGGAGGGTTCGGGACACGGGAGTTCACCCCTCCACTTT
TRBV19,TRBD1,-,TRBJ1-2,CASRTDRGYGYTF,TGTGCCAGTAGGACTGACAGGGGCTATGGCTACACCTTC
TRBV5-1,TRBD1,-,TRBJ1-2,CASSLQGDSYTF,TGCGCCAGCAGCCTACAGGGGGATAGCTACACCTTC
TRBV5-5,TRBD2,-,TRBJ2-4,CASTVAGAKNIQYF,TGTGCCAGCACTGTAGCGGGAGCCAAAAACATTCAGTACTTC
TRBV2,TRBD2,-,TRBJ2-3,CASREGLAGTTDTQYF,TGTGCCAGCAGGGAGGGACTAGCGGGCACCACAGATACGCAGTATTTT
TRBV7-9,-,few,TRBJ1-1,CASSLGGIGITEAFF,TGTGCCAGCAGCTTAGGGGGGATCGGGATCACTGAAGCTTTCTTT
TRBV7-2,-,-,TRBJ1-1,CASSPGPGVFEAFF,TGTGCCAGCAGCCCTGGCCCCGGGGTCTTTGAAGCTTTCTTT
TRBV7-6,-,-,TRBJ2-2,CASTLWGPETGELFF,TGTGCCAGCACCTTATGGGGGCCTGAGACCGGGGAGCTGTTTTTT
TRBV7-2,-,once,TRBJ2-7,CASLGLAYEQYF,TGTGCCAGCCTCGGACTGGCCTACGAGCAGTACTTC
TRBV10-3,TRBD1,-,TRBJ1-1,CAISQTGGAQNTEAFF,TGTGCCATCAGCCAGACAGGGGGCGCGCAGAACACTGAAGCTTTCTTT
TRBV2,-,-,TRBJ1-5,CASHGRDQPQHF,TGTGCCAGCCACGGCAGGGATCAGCCCCAGCATTTT
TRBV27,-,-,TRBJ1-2,CASSAPQGGYTF,TGTGCCAGCAGTGCACCACAGGGTGGCTACACCTTC
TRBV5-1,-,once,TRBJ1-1,CASSLAQGNTEAFF,TGCGCCAGCAGCTTGGCTCAGGGGAACACTGAAGCTTTCTTT
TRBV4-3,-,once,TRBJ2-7,CASSRGRDYEQYF,TGCGCCAGCAGCCGGGGACGAGACTACGAGCAGTACTTC
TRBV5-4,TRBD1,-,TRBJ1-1,CASSLAGTGYTEAFF,TGTGCCAGCAGCTTGGCCGGGACAGGATACACTGAAGCTTTCTTT
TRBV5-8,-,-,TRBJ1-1,CASSSRAGGAEAFF,TGTGCCAGCAGCTCCCGGGCGGGGGGAGCTGAAGCTTTCTTT
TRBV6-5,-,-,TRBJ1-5,CASRPQGLNQPQHF,TGTGCCAGCAGACCCCAGGGGCTTAATCAGCCCCAGCATTTT
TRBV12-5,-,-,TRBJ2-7,CASGLEAGGPYEQYF,TGTGCTAGTGGTTTGGAAGCTGGGGGCCCCTACGAGCAGTACTTC
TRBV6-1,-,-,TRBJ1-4,CASSPGAVHEKLFF,TGTGCCAGCAGTCCCGGGGCAGTTCATGAAAAACTGTTTTTT
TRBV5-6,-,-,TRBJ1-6,CASSLNTGLNYNSPLHF,TGTGCCAGCAGCTTGAATACAGGGCTAAACTATAATTCACCCCTCCACTTT
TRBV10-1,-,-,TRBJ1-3,CASSESDSSGNTIYF,TGCGCCAGCAGTGAGTCGGACAGCTCTGGAAACACCATATATTTT
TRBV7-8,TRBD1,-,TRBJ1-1,CASSLQGMNTEAFF,TGTGCCAGCAGCCTACAGGGGATGAACACTGAAGCTTTCTTT
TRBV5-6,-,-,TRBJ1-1,CASSLREAEAFF,TGTGCCAGCAGCTTGCGGGAGGCTGAAGCTTTCTTT
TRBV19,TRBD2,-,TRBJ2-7,CASSVSGGPLYEQYF,TGTGCCAGTAGTGTCAGCGGGGGGCCGTTATACGAGCAGTACTTC
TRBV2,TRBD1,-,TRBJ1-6,CASSASTGGNSPLHF,TGTGCCAGCAGTGCCAGCACAGGGGGAAATTCACCCCTCCACTTT
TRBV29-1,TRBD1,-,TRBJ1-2,CSVGETGLYGYTF,TGCAGCGTGGGTGAGACAGGGCTCTATGGCTACACCTTC
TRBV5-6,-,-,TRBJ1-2,CASRRLGDNYGYTF,TGTGCCAGCAGACGCCTGGGAGATAACTATGGCTACACCTTC
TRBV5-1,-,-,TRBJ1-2,CASSLAGDVYGYTF,TGCGCCAGCAGCTTGGCCGGGGACGTTTATGGCTACACCTTC
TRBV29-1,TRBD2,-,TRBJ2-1,CSVGLAVNTYNEQFF,TGCAGCGTAGGACTAGCGGTGAACACCTACAATGAGCAGTTCTTC
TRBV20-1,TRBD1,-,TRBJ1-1,CSALDRAGAFF,TGCAGTGCCCTCGACAGGGCCGGAGCTTTCTTT
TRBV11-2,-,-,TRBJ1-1,CASSLQGLEAFF,TGTGCCAGCAGCTTACAGGGACTTGAAGCTTTCTTT
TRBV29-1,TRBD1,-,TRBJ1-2,CSVDTTPGQYGYTF,TGCAGCGTGGATACAACCCCGGGACAGTATGGCTACACCTTC
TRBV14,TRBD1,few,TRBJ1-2,CASSLGQGYGYTF,TGTGCCAGCAGCCTGGGACAGGGGTACGGCTACACCTTC
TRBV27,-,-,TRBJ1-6,CASSALGYYNSPLHF,TGTGCCAGCAGTGCTCTTGGGTATTATAATTCACCCCTCCACTTT
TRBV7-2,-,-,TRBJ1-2,CASSLAGAGNYGYTF,TGTGCCAGCAGCTTAGCAGGGGCGGGGAACTACGGCTACACCTTC
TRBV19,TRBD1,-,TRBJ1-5,CASSFTDRVSNQPQHF,TGTGCCAGTAGTTTCACGGACAGGGTAAGCAATCAGCCCCAGCATTTT
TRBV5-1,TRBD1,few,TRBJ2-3,CASSSGQGIADTQYF,TGCGCCAGCAGCTCGGGACAGGGTATAGCAGATACGCAGTATTTT
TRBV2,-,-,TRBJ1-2,CASTEVGRYGYTF,TGTGCCAGCACCGAGGTGGGTCGCTATGGCTACACCTTC
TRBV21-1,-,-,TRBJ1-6,CASSKKTGSGRWSNSPLHF,TGTGCCAGCAGCAAAAAAACGGGGTCAGGTCGGTGGTCGAATTCACCCCTCCACTTT
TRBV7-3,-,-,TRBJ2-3,CASSLGQGITDTQYF,TGTGCCAGCAGCTTAGGGCAGGGGATCACAGATACGCAGTATTTT
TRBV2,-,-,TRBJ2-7,CASSVGSGRTYEQYF,TGTGCCAGCAGTGTCGGTAGCGGTAGGACCTACGAGCAGTACTTC
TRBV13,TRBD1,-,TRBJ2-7,CASSSTGTAAYEQYF,TGTGCCAGCAGCTCCACCGGGACAGCTGCCTACGAGCAGTACTTC
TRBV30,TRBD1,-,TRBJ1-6,CAWSEGQYNSPLHF,TGTGCCTGGAGTGAGGGACAGTATAATTCACCCCTCCACTTT
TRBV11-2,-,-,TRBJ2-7,CASSLVGSYEQYF,TGTGCCAGCAGCTTAGTAGGATCCTACGAGCAGTACTTC
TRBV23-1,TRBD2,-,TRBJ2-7,CASSLRASGGYEQYF,TGCGCCAGCAGTCTTAGGGCTAGCGGGGGTTACGAGCAGTACTTC
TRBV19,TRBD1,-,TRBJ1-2,CASSRRDSFYGYTF,TGTGCCAGTAGTCGACGGGACAGCTTCTATGGCTACACCTTC
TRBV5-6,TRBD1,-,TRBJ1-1,CASSMTGRVENTEAFF,TGTGCCAGCAGCATGACAGGGAGGGTGGAGAACACTGAAGCTTTCTTT
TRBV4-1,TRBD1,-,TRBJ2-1,CASSQDGDSSVANEQFF,TGCGCCAGCAGCCAAGATGGGGACAGTAGTGTGGCGAATGAGCAGTTCTTC
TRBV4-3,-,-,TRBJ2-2,CASSQDWTQAGEFSGGELFF,TGCGCCAGCAGCCAAGATTGGACTCAGGCCGGGGAGTTTAGTGGCGGGGAGCTGTTTTTT
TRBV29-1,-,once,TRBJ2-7,CSVLAITYEQYF,TGCAGCGTGCTCGCCATAACTTACGAGCAGTACTTC
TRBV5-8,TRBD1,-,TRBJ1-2,CASSSGQGILLGYTF,TGTGCCAGCAGCTCGGGACAGGGAATCCTCTTGGGCTACACCTTC
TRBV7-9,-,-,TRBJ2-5,CASSLVGQILETQYF,TGTGCCAGCAGCTTAGTAGGCCAGATTCTCGAGACCCAGTACTTC
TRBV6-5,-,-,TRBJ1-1,CASRRTWNTEAFF,TGTGCCAGCAGGAGGACATGGAACACTGAAGCTTTCTTT
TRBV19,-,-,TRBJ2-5,CASSIGGVGETQYF,TGTGCCAGTAGTATAGGGGGGGTTGGGGAGACCCAGTACTTC
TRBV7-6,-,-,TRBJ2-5,CASSSQGGDQETQYF,TGTGCCAGCAGCTCCCAAGGCGGCGACCAAGAGACCCAGTACTTC
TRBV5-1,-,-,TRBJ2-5,CASSEKPQGSETQYF,TGCGCCAGCAGCGAAAAACCACAGGGATCGGAGACCCAGTACTTC